Sequencing of this TCR beta chain was carried out in a study of blood T cells in healthy people across ages. Next came a second PCR, run for about 7 to 12 cycles, which used a sample-barcoded 5' primer along with a J-beta primer mix. Each CDR3 protein gets one entry after TCRdb re-called the 5' RACE reads with MiXCR. This sample has about 1.4 million distinct CDR3 sequences, with 59% found just once. In this sample, this clonotype turned up a few times. The germline V gene has CDR1 DFQATT and CDR2 SNEGSKA (reference sequence). V was clipped by 1 base and J by 5 bases, with 12 bases between them. CDR3 length: 13 residues.

This chain uses TRBV20-1 with TRBJ2-7, with D perhaps assigned TRBD1 or TRBD2 (5 bases each). This clonotype was obtained from a man aged 18-30 years in good health. Sequenced input: blood. The CDR3 sequence: CSARGGTPHEQYF. The CDR3 nucleotides are TGCAGTGCTAGAGGGGGGACCCCCCACGAGCAGTACTTC.